This passage covers 31 T cell receptor beta chains from one sample sequenced in a study of T cells of healthy individuals. MiXCR, run by TCRdb on the 5' RACE reads, gives a single entry per CDR3 protein. The data hold tens of thousands of distinct CDR3 sequences, with 15% to 20% observed a single time. The receptors derive from a human donor in good health.

The chain is built from TRBV9 and TRBJ1-5; D ambiguous. The length of the CDR3 is 13 residues. Trimming took 3 bases from V and 4 from J, leaving 8 bases between them. In germline, CDR1 is SGDLS, CDR2 YYNGEE. The CDR3 DNA reads as TGTGCCAGCAGCGCCGCGGGGAATCAGCCCCAGCATTTT. It specifies CASSAAGNQPQHF.

This clonotype was seen at least ten times. The rearrangement links TRBV4-1 to TRBJ2-7, with D tentatively TRBD1 or TRBD2 (5 bases each). This CDR3 has 16 amino acids. Germline CDR1 MGHRA, CDR2 YSYEKL. The germline V and J ends were trimmed by 0 bases and 0 bases, with 12 bases remaining between them. The CDR3 is CASSQEKWGYSYEQYF. CDR3 DNA: TGCGCCAGCAGCCAAGAAAAGTGGGGGTACTCCTACGAGCAGTACTTC.

This chain joins TRBV6-6 and TRBJ2-2; the match to TRBD2 covers 11 bases. V shed 6 bases and J 7 bases; nucleotides not matched to a gene: 13. CDR1 and CDR2 from the germline V gene are MNHNY and SVGAGI (reference sequence). The CDR3 extends over 17 amino acids. CDR3 amino acids: CASRKSGTSGWNGELFF. CDR3 bases: TGTGCCAGCAGAAAGTCCGGGACTAGCGGCTGGAACGGGGAGCTGTTTTTT.

This clonotype was counted a few times. The gene calls are TRBV3-1 and TRBJ2-2, with a tentative D call TRBD1 (8 bases). With 4 bases removed from V and 6 bases from J, the gap between germline ends came to 15 bases. The CDR3 is 15 residues long. Germline CDR1 is LGHDT and CDR2 is YNNKEL (reference sequence). The CDR3 DNA reads TGTGCCAGCAGCCTCGGGGGGACAGGCTCCGGGGAGCTGTTTTTT. Its translation is CASSLGGTGSGELFF.

This clonotype was seen ten or more times. The gene calls are TRBV7-9 and TRBJ2-7, with D perhaps given as TRBD1 or TRBD2 (6 bases each). There are 13 residues in the CDR3. V lost 3 bases to trimming and J lost 6 bases, with 12 bases between them. Germline CDR1 and CDR2: SEHNR and FQNEAQ (reference sequence). CDR3 coding DNA: TGTGCCAGCAGCTTTCGGACAGCGGGCGAGCAGTACTTC. Translated: CASSFRTAGEQYF. Full variable domain (remainder filled in from reference TRBV7-9 and TRBJ2-7): DTGVSQNPRHKITKRGQNVTFRCDPISEHNRLYWYRQTLGQGPEFLTYFQNEAQLEKSRLLSDRFSAERPKGSFSTLEIQRTEQGDSAMYLCASSFRTAGEQYFGPGTRLTVT.

This clonotype was counted only a few times. In DNA form, the CDR3 reads TGCAGTGCTCGGAGGGCGGGGAGGGGAGAGACCCAGTACTTC. Translated, it gives CSARRAGRGETQYF. The chain carries TRBV20-1 and TRBJ2-5; 7 bases are shared with TRBD2. Germline V gene data show CDR1 as DFQATT and CDR2 as SNEGSKA (reference sequence). This CDR3 has 14 amino acids. Losses at the gene ends were 5 bases for V and 4 bases for J; bases not matched to a gene: 10.

The chain carries TRBV6-1 and TRBJ2-1; a weak D match, TRBD2 (5 bases). The CDR3 length is 14 residues. V was trimmed by 1 base and J by 8 bases, leaving 12 bases between them. The germline V gene encodes CDR1 MNHNS and CDR2 SASEGT. CDR3 sequence reads: CASSEGTGWDEQFF. CDR3 nucleotides: TGTGCCAGCAGTGAAGGGACGGGGTGGGATGAGCAGTTCTTC.

This clonotype occurred many times. The gene calls are TRBV20-1 and TRBJ2-7; 7 nucleotides line up with TRBD1. CDR3 length: 13 amino acids. The junction had 2 bases not matched to a gene; V was cut back by 3 bases and J by 0 bases. CDR1 is DFQATT and CDR2 is SNEGSKA in the germline V gene (reference sequence). This chain's CDR3 is CSASRDSSYEQYF. DNA for the CDR3: TGCAGTGCTAGCCGGGACAGCTCCTACGAGCAGTACTTC.

The chain carries TRBV7-2 and TRBJ2-3; TRBD2 aligns across 7 bases. Germline CDR1 SGHTA, CDR2 FQGNSA. V lost 4 bases and J lost 2; bases outside the gene matches: 6. The CDR3 runs 15 residues. The CDR3 nucleotides are TGTGCCAGCAGCTACCAAGCGGGAATCACAGATACGCAGTATTTT. Its protein product is CASSYQAGITDTQYF.

This clonotype was recorded many times. The rearrangement joins TRBV5-1 to TRBJ2-1, with TRBD2 identical over 9 bases. The CDR3 contains 14 residues. The germline gives CDR1 SGHRS, CDR2 YFSETQ. J lost 3 bases, V lost 6 bases, and 4 bases had no gene match. CDR3 amino acids: CASNPAGGYNEQFF. CDR3 DNA: TGCGCCAGCAATCCAGCGGGAGGCTACAATGAGCAGTTCTTC.

The chain joins TRBV5-1 to TRBJ2-1, with D perhaps given as TRBD1 or TRBD2 (6 bases each). Trimming removed 3 bases at V and 10 bases at J, with 14 bases between. The CDR3 runs to 13 residues. Germline V gene data show CDR1 as SGHRS and CDR2 as YFSETQ. The CDR3 coding sequence is TGCGCCAGCAGCTGGTTCCGGGGGACAGAGCAGTTCTTC. Protein: CASSWFRGTEQFF.

This clonotype was seen a handful of times. This sequence joins TRBV4-2 and TRBJ2-3; a possible D gene is TRBD2 (6 bases). V was cut by 3 bases and J by 6 bases, with 10 bases left in between. The CDR3 consists of 13 residues. The germline V gene encodes CDR1 LGHNA and CDR2 YNFKEQ. The CDR3 DNA is TGTGCCAGCAGCCAGGGTGCGGGGGATACGCAGTATTTT. It specifies CASSQGAGDTQYF.

This chain joins TRBV12-3 or TRBV12-4 and TRBJ2-3; possibly TRBD2 for D (5 bases). The CDR3 consists of 14 residues. V shed 6 bases and J shed 2 bases, with 12 bases lying between them. The CDR3 coding sequence is TGTGCCAGCAGCCCTGGACTGTCCACAGATACGCAGTATTTT. Its protein product is CASSPGLSTDTQYF.

This clonotype was counted only a few times. The chain links TRBV6-5 to TRBJ2-2; a possible D gene is TRBD1 (5 bases). The CDR3 is made up of 15 amino acids. CDR1 is MNHEY, CDR2 SVGAGI, per germline. With 0 bases removed from V and 5 bases from J, the gap between germline ends came to 10 bases. The CDR3 loop is CASSYSGRRTGELFF. CDR3 nucleotides: TGTGCCAGCAGTTACTCGGGGCGTAGGACCGGGGAGCTGTTTTTT.

This clonotype is medium-sized (0.01 to 0.1%). V is TRBV29-1 and J is TRBJ2-5, with TRBD1 matching over 9 bases. The germline gives CDR1 SQVTM, CDR2 ANQGSEA. The CDR3 sequence is 13 residues long. With 4 bases clipped from V and 7 bases from J, the junction kept 7 bases outside the gene matches. The CDR3 loop is CSVGLRQGGTQYF. DNA for the CDR3: TGCAGCGTTGGACTCCGACAGGGGGGGACCCAGTACTTC.

The rearrangement links TRBV2 to TRBJ1-1, with a possible D match to TRBD1 (5 bases). The germline V gene has CDR1 SNHLY and CDR2 FYNNEI. The CDR3 runs to 11 residues. The ends were cut back, 2 bases at V and 8 bases at J, with 6 bases in the middle. CDR3 loop: CASSEPGEAFF. In DNA form, the CDR3 reads TGTGCCAGCAGTGAACCAGGGGAAGCTTTCTTT. Variable domain in full (rest from reference TRBV2 and TRBJ1-1): EPEVTQTPSHQVTQMGQEVILRCVPISNHLYFYWYRQILGQKVEFLVSFYNNEISEKSEIFDDQFSVERPDGSNFTLKIRSTKLEDSAMYFCASSEPGEAFFGQGTRLTVV.

V and J are TRBV19 and TRBJ2-2; TRBD2 is a possible D gene (5 bases). Germline values: CDR1 LNHDA, CDR2 SQIVND (reference sequence). V lost 5 bases, J lost 5 bases, and 12 bases lay in between. The CDR3 contains 14 residues. The CDR3 region has the DNA TGTGCCAGTAGTCTTCTCGGACTTACCGGGGAGCTGTTTTTT. Residues: CASSLLGLTGELFF.

This clonotype was detected many times. The rearrangement uses TRBV5-1 and TRBJ2-3; 9 nucleotides match TRBD2. The CDR3 extends over 13 amino acids. Germline V gene sequence: CDR1 SGHRS, CDR2 YFSETQ. V lost 5 bases, J lost 3 bases, and 1 base stayed unmatched. The CDR3 DNA follows: TGCGCCAGCAGTACTAGCGGGACAGATACGCAGTATTTT. Translated: CASSTSGTDTQYF.

By proportion, this clonotype is medium-sized. The chain combines TRBV4-2 with TRBJ2-1, with D tentatively TRBD1 (5 bases). Germline CDR1 reads LGHNA; CDR2 reads YNFKEQ. V was shortened by 0 bases and J by 6 bases, with 12 bases between the two germline ends. CDR3 size: 15 residues. This CDR3 reads CASSQESGASNEQFF. The CDR3 nucleotides read TGTGCCAGCAGCCAAGAATCTGGGGCTAGCAATGAGCAGTTCTTC.

The sample holds many counts of this clonotype. V gene TRBV7-9 combines with J gene TRBJ2-1; D is possibly TRBD2 (5 bases). V gave up 5 bases and J gave up 5 bases, with 13 bases separating them. Germline CDR1 SEHNR, CDR2 FQNEAQ (reference sequence). CDR3 size: 14 residues. In DNA form, the CDR3 reads TGTGCCAGCAGCCTTTGGACTGTTAACAATGAGCAGTTCTTC. As protein: CASSLWTVNNEQFF.

This clonotype was detected ten times or more. The chain carries TRBV20-1 and TRBJ1-6; possible D gene TRBD1, 6 bases. The germline V gene encodes CDR1 DFQATT and CDR2 SNEGSKA (reference sequence). The CDR3 runs 16 residues. Deletions cut 0 bases from V and 11 bases from J, with 20 bases between. CDR3 sequence reads: CSAREAGRDNTAPLHF. CDR3 coding DNA: TGCAGTGCTAGAGAGGCAGGGAGGGACAATACGGCACCCCTCCACTTT.

There are many counts of this clonotype. This chain joins TRBV10-3 and TRBJ1-6, with D hard to call. CDR1 is ENHRY, CDR2 SYGVKD, per germline. Trimming removed 3 bases at V and 7 bases at J, with 7 bases between. The CDR3 contains 13 residues. The CDR3 nucleotides are TGTGCCATCAGTGACAGGTCGAATTCACCCCTCCACTTT. Translated, it gives CAISDRSNSPLHF.

This clonotype was found many times. This chain joins TRBV9 and TRBJ2-2; 14 bases agree with TRBD2. Germline trimming cut 2 bases from V and 5 bases from J; bases unmatched to any gene: 11. The CDR3 is 19 amino acids. Germline CDR1 and CDR2: SGDLS and YYNGEE. The CDR3 is CASSVPGLAGGLETGELFF. DNA of the CDR3: TGTGCCAGCAGCGTCCCAGGACTAGCGGGGGGCTTGGAGACCGGGGAGCTGTTTTTT.

The chain combines TRBV5-1 with TRBJ2-7; D remains ambiguous. Looked up from germline, CDR1 is SGHRS and CDR2 is YFSETQ. The CDR3 runs to 16 residues. Trimming removed 2 bases from V and 4 bases from J, with 19 bases in between. The CDR3 protein is CASSLTVVDAKYEQYF. For the CDR3, the DNA is TGCGCCAGCAGCTTAACGGTCGTAGACGCCAAGTACGAGCAGTACTTC.

The chain employs TRBV18 and TRBJ1-1, with no clear D. Per germline, CDR1 KGHSH and CDR2 LQKENI. The CDR3 is 15 amino acids. With 3 bases removed from V and 4 bases from J, the gap between germline ends came to 15 bases. For the CDR3, the DNA is TGTGCCAGCTCACCCACCCTCCTTGAGGGCACTGAAGCTTTCTTT. Translated: CASSPTLLEGTEAFF.

This clonotype was seen at least ten times. The rearrangement links TRBV24-1 to TRBJ2-3; D is perhaps TRBD2 (5 bases). Germline V lookup: CDR1 KGHDR, CDR2 SFDVKD. This CDR3 is 15 amino acids long. V shed 5 bases and J shed 2 bases, with 13 bases lying between them. The CDR3 sequence: CATSVSEDLTDTQYF. CDR3 DNA sequence: TGTGCCACCAGTGTTTCGGAGGACCTCACAGATACGCAGTATTTT.

A few counts support this clonotype. J is TRBJ1-6 and V is TRBV20-1; D uncertain. The CDR3 spans 13 residues. V was clipped by 3 bases and J by 5 bases, with 8 bases between them. The germline V gene has CDR1 DFQATT and CDR2 SNEGSKA (reference sequence). The DNA for the CDR3 is TGCAGTGCTAGCCCTACCAATAATTCACCCCTCCACTTT. As protein: CSASPTNNSPLHF.

V is TRBV5-1 and J is TRBJ2-1; 12 bases fit TRBD2. The germline V gene has CDR1 SGHRS and CDR2 YFSETQ. V lost 4 bases and J lost 3; bases outside the gene matches: 2. This CDR3 has 15 residues. Written as DNA, the CDR3 is TGCGCCAGCAGCCAGACTAGCGGGGGCTACAATGAGCAGTTCTTC. Protein: CASSQTSGGYNEQFF. Variable domain in full (rest from reference TRBV5-1 and TRBJ2-1): KAGVTQTPRYLIKTRGQQVTLSCSPISGHRSVSWYQQTPGQGLQFLFEYFSETQRNKGNFPGRFSGRQFSNSRSEMNVSTLELGDSALYLCASSQTSGGYNEQFFGPGTRLTVL.

Many counts were recorded for this clonotype. CDR3 sequence reads: CASSYGTGTDTQYF. The CDR3 DNA sequence: TGTGCCAGCAGCTATGGGACGGGCACAGATACGCAGTATTTT. V is TRBV3-1 and J is TRBJ2-3, with D perhaps matching TRBD1 or TRBD2 (5 bases each). The germline gives CDR1 LGHDT, CDR2 YNNKEL (reference sequence). V lost 5 bases, J lost 1 base, and 10 bases lay in between. This CDR3 region has 14 residues.

J is TRBJ1-1 and V is TRBV19; D not resolved. The CDR3 runs to 14 residues. Trimming pared 1 base from V and 5 bases from J, leaving 11 bases between. From germline, CDR1 is LNHDA and CDR2 SQIVND (reference sequence). CDR3 protein: CASSIAVRMTEAFF. CDR3 DNA: TGTGCCAGTAGTATAGCCGTGAGGATGACTGAAGCTTTCTTT.

The rearrangement uses TRBV7-8 and TRBJ2-1, with a weak D call TRBD1 (5 bases). Germline CDR1 and CDR2: SGHVS and FQNEAQ. This CDR3 is built from 16 residues. The V gene lost 2 bases and the J gene lost 6 bases, with 17 bases spanning the gap. In nucleotides, the CDR3 is TGTGCCAGCAGCTTATACCAGGGCTCTACGAGCAATGAGCAGTTCTTC. This translates into CASSLYQGSTSNEQFF.